This entry is about one T cell receptor (beta chain). The antigen remains unidentified. An end of the junction does not agree with germline; a read error may underlie this. The data derive from a study of response to subunit inactivated influenza vaccine. CDR3 length equals 11 residues. The germline V gene encodes CDR1 DFQATT and CDR2 SNEGSKA (reference sequence). Study findings and constraints: Authors suggested each seasonal flu vaccination may recruit only limited numbers of new T cells.

TCRdb called the RT-PCR reads again in MiXCR, with one record for every CDR3 protein. The table records about 700,000 distinct CDR3 sequences, roughly 13% of them present only once. The receptor was isolated from a man aged 45-60 years who received an inactivated influenza vaccine. The chain has TRBV20-1 and TRBJ2-3; D uncertain. The source was PBMCs from blood, collected about 14 days before vaccination. CDR3 bases: TGCAGTGCCAGAGTATCAGAGACGCAGTATTTT. Translation gives CSARVSETQYF.